Below, one T cell receptor beta chain is given with its context. The data were taken from a study of blood T cell repertoires in COVID-19. V dropped 3 bases and J dropped 5 bases, with 13 bases sitting between them. The CDR3 sequence is 14 residues long. Germline CDR1 reads GTSNPN; CDR2 reads SVGIG (reference sequence). TCRdb keeps only in-frame clones here, not all; method: immunoSEQ multiplex PCR. The sample has 200,000 to 250,000 clones; 92% are singletons. The genes are TRBV30 and TRBJ2-2; the D gene is possibly TRBD1 (6 bases). Source material: peripheral blood. The source of this sequence is a man in his sixties with COVID-19, enrolled during active disease. CDR3: CAWRTGQTTGELFF. The CDR3 nucleotides are TGTGCCTGGAGGACGGGACAAACTACCGGGGAGCTGTTTTTT.